This TCR beta chain was recovered during a study of radiation and T cells in renal cell carcinoma (dated by TCRdb to about 2020). Background on the whole study: Samples were obtained from a clinical trial, in which 15 Gy stereotactic body radiation therapy was delivered to primary renal cell carcinomas and nephrectomy was performed 4 weeks later. In total, 50 to 60 samples underwent TCR beta sequencing: around 26 tumors plus 27 peripheral blood samples. A total of about 3.8 million unique CDR3 nucleotide sequences, encoding 2.7 million or so unique CDR3 amino acid sequences, were found across all 50 or so samples. What the authors observed across the whole study: The single-armed trial design could not address effects of radiation dose or scheduling on the TCR repertoire. Dynamics of the blood repertoire were not tracked past 4 weeks after treatment. No pretreatment tumor biopsies were available, so the baseline intratumoral presence of clonotypes could not be determined. In blood, the top tumor clonotypes increased between baseline and 2 weeks post-radiation and then shrank by 4 weeks, which suggests that tumor-resident clones expanded only transiently.

Remarks on this clone: Its antigen target is currently unknown. The sample holds no much larger clone one base away, and base qualities are not on file.

Via the germline V gene, CDR1 is MDHEN and CDR2 SYDVKM. From cysteine to phenylalanine, the CDR3 is 14 amino acids long. Just the 42-base CDR3 DNA is kept, in frame starting at base 1. From V the trimming removes 1 base and from J it removes 10 bases, while the gene matches leave 9 bases of the junction unaccounted for. The label giving this sample's time point can be read as: baseline pretreatment blood. The treatment or condition label, as the study defines it: 15 Gy SBRT to primary tumor, nephrectomy 4 weeks later. Serial peripheral blood from radiation-treated patients was sampled at baseline, 2 weeks and 4 weeks after SBRT to track tumor-enriched clonotypes. Every patient had renal cell carcinoma of clear cell pathology. The QIAamp DNA Blood Mini Kit (Qiagen) was used to prepare genomic DNA for TCR sequencing. The analyses included just those samples that passed every quality control check. TCR beta libraries were generated from genomic DNA with the immunoSEQ kit, following the manufacturer's recommendations. To prepare the libraries, a first multiplex PCR with proprietary primers was run, followed by a second PCR that added unique barcodes, and a bead cleanup was done after each round. Each sample batch included a kit-provided positive control reaction and a negative control reaction. The final libraries were assessed on an Agilent 4200 TapeStation D1000 ScreenTape, pooled by volume, and quantified by qPCR. An Illumina NextSeq500 fitted with a MidOutput 150-cycle cartridge performed the sequencing, running 156 Read1 cycles and 15 Index1 cycles with the kit's custom primers. The pooled library was loaded at 0.9 to 1 pM with an approximately 20% PhiX control spike-in. On the authors' methods: The vendor-processed data were analyzed in R, and a clonotype was defined as all T cells that share the same CDR3 nucleotide sequence. In the clone abundance analyses, frequencies in each sample were normalized to that sample's 10,000 most abundant clones. Public T cell clones, averaging fewer than five per sample, were removed before analysis. Tumor-enriched and baseline blood-enriched clonotypes were defined by at least a 32-fold difference in abundance between compartments. A beta-binomial differential abundance model was applied to find clonotypes that expanded or contracted between blood time points. Tumor-blood repertoire similarity was measured with the Baroni-Urbani and Buser coefficient, and groups were compared using two-tailed Wilcoxon tests in R. Entries here come from immuneACCESS through TCRdb and include only in-frame sequences with V and J called. Some clones fail to appear in such tables; in the studies checked, an unresolved V gene covers under half of the shortfall, and the cause of the remainder is unknown. The V and J calls and clone size were taken over from that table, and D and trimming were inferred from the DNA. In this sample the table shows 140,000 to 150,000 clones, 88% of which occur a single time. Roughly 4% of the sample is in the top ten clones.

The sample consisted of blood, taken from a patient whose treatment included radiotherapy and nephrectomy. The V gene is TRBV28 and the J gene is TRBJ2-5; TRBD2 fits 7 bases in the junction. The receptor's source is a woman in her 70s with renal cell carcinoma. The CDR3 reads as follows: CASSLSSGVPRQYF. In nucleotides, the sequence is TGTGCCAGCAGTTTATCTAGCGGCGTCCCCCGCCAGTACTTC.